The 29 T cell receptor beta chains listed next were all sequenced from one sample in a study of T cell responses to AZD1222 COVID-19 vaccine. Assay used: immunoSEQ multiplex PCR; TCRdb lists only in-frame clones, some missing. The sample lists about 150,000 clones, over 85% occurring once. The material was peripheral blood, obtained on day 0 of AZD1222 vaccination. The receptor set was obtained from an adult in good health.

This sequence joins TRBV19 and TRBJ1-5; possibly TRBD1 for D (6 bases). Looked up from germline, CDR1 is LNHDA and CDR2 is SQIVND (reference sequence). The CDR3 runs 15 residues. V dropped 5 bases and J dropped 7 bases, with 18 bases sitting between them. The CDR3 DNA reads TGTGCCAGTAGTCCAATGGACAGCTTTGGGCAGCCCCAGCATTTT. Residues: CASSPMDSFGQPQHF.

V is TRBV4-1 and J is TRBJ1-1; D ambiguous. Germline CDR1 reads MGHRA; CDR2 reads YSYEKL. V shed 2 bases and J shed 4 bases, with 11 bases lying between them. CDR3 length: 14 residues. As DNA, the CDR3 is TGCGCCAGCAGCCAACCACTTCGTGGCACTGAAGCTTTCTTT. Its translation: CASSQPLRGTEAFF.

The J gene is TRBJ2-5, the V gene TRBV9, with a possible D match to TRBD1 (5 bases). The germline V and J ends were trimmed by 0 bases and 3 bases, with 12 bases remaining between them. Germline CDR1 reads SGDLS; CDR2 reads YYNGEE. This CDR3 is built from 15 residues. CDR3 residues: CASSVAPGMEETQYF. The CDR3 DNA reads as TGTGCCAGCAGCGTAGCACCAGGGATGGAAGAGACCCAGTACTTC.

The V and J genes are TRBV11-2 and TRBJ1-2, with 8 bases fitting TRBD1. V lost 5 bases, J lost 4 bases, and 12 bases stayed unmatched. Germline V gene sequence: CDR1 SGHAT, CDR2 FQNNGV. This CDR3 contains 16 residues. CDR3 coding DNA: TGTGCCAGCAGCCGACCGTTGGACAGGGCGATCTATGGCTACACCTTC. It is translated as CASSRPLDRAIYGYTF.

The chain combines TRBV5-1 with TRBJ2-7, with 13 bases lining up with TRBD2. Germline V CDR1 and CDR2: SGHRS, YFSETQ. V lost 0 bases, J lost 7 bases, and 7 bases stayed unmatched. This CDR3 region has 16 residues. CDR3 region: CASSLGGLAGVWEQYF. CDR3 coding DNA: TGCGCCAGCAGCTTGGGCGGACTAGCGGGAGTATGGGAGCAGTACTTC.

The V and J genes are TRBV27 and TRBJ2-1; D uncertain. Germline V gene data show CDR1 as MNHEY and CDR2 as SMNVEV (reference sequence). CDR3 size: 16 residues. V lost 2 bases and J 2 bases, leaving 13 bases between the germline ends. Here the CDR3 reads CASSLDSTLTYNEQFF. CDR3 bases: TGTGCCAGCAGTTTAGACTCAACGCTAACCTACAATGAGCAGTTCTTC.

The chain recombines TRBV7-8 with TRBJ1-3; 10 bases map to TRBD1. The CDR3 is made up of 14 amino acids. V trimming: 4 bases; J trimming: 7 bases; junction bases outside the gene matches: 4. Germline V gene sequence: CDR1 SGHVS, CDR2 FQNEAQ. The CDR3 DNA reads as TGTGCCAGCAGCTCTACGGGACAGGGGAACACCATATATTTT. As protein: CASSSTGQGNTIYF.

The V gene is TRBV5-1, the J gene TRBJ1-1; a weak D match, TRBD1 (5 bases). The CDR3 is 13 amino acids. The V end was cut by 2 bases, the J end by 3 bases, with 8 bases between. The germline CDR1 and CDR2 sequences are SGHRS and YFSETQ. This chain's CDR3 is CASSFLGDTEAFF. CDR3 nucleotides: TGCGCCAGCAGCTTCCTAGGGGACACTGAAGCTTTCTTT.

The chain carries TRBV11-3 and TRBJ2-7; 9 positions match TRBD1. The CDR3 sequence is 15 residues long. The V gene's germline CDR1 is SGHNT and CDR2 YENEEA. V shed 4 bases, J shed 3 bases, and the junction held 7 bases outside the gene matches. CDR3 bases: TGTGCCAGCAGCTCGGCGACAGGGGGAGGCTACGAGCAGTACTTC. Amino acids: CASSSATGGGYEQYF.

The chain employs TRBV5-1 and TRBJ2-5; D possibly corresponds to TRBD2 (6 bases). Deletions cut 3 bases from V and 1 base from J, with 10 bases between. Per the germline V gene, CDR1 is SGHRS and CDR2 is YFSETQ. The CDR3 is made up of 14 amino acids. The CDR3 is CASSSRTIQETQYF. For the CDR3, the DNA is TGCGCCAGCAGCTCAAGGACTATCCAAGAGACCCAGTACTTC. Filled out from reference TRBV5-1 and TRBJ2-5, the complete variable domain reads KAGVTQTPRYLIKTRGQQVTLSCSPISGHRSVSWYQQTPGQGLQFLFEYFSETQRNKGNFPGRFSGRQFSNSRSEMNVSTLELGDSALYLCASSSRTIQETQYFGPGTRLLVL.

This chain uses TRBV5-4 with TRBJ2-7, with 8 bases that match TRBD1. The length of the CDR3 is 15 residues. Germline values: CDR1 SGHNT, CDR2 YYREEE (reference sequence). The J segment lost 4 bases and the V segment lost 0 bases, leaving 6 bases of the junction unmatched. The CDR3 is CASSLAPGGRYEQYF. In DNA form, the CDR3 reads TGTGCCAGCAGCTTGGCCCCAGGGGGCCGATACGAGCAGTACTTC.

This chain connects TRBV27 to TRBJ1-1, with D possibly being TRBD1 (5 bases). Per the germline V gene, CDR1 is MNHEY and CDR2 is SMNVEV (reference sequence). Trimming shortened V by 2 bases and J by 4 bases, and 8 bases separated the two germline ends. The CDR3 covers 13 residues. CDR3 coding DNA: TGTGCCAGCAGTTTAGGGGCAGTCACTGAAGCTTTCTTT. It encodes CASSLGAVTEAFF.

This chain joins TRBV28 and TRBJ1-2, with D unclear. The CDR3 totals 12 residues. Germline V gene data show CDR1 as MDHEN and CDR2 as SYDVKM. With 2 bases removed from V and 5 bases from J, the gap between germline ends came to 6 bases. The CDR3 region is CASSLPVYGYTF. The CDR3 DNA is TGTGCCAGCAGTTTACCGGTATATGGCTACACCTTC.

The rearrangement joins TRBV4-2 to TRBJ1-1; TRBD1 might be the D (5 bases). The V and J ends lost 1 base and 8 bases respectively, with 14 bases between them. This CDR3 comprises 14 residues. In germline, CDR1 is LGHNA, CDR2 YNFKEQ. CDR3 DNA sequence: TGTGCCAGCAGCCAAGGCGGCAGGGCTTCGGAAGCTTTCTTT. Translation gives CASSQGGRASEAFF.

CDR3 loop: CASRPGGGAYGYTF. The CDR3 DNA follows: TGTGCCAGTAGACCTGGTGGCGGGGCCTATGGCTACACCTTC. The V call is TRBV19, the J call TRBJ1-2; possibly TRBD1 for D (5 bases). The germline V gene encodes CDR1 LNHDA and CDR2 SQIVND (reference sequence). This CDR3 is 14 amino acids long. V gave up 6 bases and J gave up 4 bases, with 15 bases separating them.

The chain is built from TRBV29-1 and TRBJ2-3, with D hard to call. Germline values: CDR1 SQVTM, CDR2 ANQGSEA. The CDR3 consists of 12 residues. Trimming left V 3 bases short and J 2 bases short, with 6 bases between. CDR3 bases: TGCAGCGTTGACCAACTCACAGATACGCAGTATTTT. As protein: CSVDQLTDTQYF.

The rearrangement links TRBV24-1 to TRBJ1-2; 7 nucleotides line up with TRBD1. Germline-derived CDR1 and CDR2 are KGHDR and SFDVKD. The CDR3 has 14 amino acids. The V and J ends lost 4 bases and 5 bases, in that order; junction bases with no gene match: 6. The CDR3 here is CATSEPGTAYGYTF. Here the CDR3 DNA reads TGTGCCACCAGTGAACCCGGGACAGCATATGGCTACACCTTC.

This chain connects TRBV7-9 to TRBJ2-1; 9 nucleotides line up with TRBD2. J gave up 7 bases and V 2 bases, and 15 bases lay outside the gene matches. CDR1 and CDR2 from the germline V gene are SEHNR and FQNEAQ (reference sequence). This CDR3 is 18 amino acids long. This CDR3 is CASSLPPRIAGVRNEQFF. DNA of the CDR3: TGTGCCAGCAGCTTACCTCCCCGGATAGCGGGAGTAAGAAATGAGCAGTTCTTC.

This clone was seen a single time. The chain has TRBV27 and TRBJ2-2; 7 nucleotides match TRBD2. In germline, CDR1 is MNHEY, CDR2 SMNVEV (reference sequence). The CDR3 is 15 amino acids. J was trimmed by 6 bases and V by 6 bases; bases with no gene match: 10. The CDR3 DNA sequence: TGTGCCAGCAGGAGACTGAGCGGGGCAGCCGGGGAGCTGTTTTTT. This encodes CASRRLSGAAGELFF.

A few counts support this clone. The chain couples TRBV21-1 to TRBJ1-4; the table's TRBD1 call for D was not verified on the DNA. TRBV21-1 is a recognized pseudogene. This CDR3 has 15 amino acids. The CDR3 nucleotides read TGTGCCAGGGGGAGGGACAGGGGCGCTAATGAAAAACTGTTTTTT. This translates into CARGRDRGANEKLFF.

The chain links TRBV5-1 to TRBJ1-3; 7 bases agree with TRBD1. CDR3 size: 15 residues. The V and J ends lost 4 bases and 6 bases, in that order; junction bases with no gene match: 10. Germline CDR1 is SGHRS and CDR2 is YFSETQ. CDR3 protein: CASSLRTGPENTIYF. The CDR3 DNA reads TGCGCCAGCAGCCTACGGACAGGCCCAGAAAACACCATATATTTT.

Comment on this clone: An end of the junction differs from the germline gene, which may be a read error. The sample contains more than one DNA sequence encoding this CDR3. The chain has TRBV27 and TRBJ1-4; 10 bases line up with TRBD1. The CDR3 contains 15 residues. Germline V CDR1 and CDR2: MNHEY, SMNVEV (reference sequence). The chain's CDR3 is CASSLLVDRGQKLFF. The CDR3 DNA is TGTGCCAGCAGTTTACTGGTCGACAGGGGGCAGAAACTATTTTTT.

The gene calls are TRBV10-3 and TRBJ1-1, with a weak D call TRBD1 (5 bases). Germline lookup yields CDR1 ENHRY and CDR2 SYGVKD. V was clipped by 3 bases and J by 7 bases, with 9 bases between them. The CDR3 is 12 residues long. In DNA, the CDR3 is TGTGCCATCAGTGATCGGGGGGATGAAGCTTTCTTT. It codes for CAISDRGDEAFF.

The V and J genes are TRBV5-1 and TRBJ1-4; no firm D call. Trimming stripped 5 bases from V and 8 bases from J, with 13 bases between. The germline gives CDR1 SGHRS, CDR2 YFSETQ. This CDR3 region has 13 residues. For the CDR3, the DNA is TGCGCCAGCAGAAAAGGGAAAGAGGAAAAACTGTTTTTT. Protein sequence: CASRKGKEEKLFF.

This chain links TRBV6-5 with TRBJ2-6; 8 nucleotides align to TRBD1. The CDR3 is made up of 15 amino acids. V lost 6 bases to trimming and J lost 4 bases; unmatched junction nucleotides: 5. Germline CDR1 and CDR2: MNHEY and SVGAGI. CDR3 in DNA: TGTGCCAGCAGCCCAGGGGGCGGAGGGGCCAACGTCCTGACTTTC. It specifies CASSPGGGGANVLTF.

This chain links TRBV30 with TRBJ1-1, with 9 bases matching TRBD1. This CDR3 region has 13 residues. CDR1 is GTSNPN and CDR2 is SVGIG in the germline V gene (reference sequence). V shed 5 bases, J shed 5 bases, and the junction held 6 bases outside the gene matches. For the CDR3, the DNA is TGTGCCTGGGAGACAGGGGGATTAACTGAAGCTTTCTTT. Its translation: CAWETGGLTEAFF.

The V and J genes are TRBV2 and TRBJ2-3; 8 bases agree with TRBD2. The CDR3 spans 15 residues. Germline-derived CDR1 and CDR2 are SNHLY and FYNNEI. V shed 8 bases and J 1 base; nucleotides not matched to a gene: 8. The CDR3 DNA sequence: TGTGCCAGCCATCAGATGACTAGCGGCACAGATACGCAGTATTTT. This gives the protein CASHQMTSGTDTQYF. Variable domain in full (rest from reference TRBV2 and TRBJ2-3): EPEVTQTPSHQVTQMGQEVILRCVPISNHLYFYWYRQILGQKVEFLVSFYNNEISEKSEIFDDQFSVERPDGSNFTLKIRSTKLEDSAMYFCASHQMTSGTDTQYFGPGTRLTVL.

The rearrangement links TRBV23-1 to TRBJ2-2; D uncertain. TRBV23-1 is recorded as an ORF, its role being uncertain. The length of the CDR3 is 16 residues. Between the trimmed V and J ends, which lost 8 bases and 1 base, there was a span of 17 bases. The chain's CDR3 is CASVRTDFQNTGELFF. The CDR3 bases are TGCGCCAGCGTCCGAACAGATTTCCAGAACACCGGGGAGCTGTTTTTT.

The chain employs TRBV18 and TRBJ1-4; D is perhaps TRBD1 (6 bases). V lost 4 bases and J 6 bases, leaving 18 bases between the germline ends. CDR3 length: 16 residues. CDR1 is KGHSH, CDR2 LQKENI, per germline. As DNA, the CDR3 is TGTGCCAGCTCACATGCCCCCCAGGGGACTGATGAAAAACTGTTTTTT. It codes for CASSHAPQGTDEKLFF. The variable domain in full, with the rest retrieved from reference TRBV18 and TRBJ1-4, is NAGVMQNPRHLVRRRGQEARLRCSPMKGHSHVYWYRQLPEEGLKFMVYLQKENIIDESGMPKERFSAEFPKEGPSILRIQQVVRGDSAAYFCASSHAPQGTDEKLFFGSGTQLSVL.